This T cell receptor beta chain came from a study of Tregs in tolerant kidney transplant recipients. Overall study: Related graft donors supplied nonmyeloablative bone marrow transplants, and mixed chimerism was transient.

Produced via immunoSEQ multiplex PCR; TCRdb's table is partial and in-frame only. This table has about 77,000 clones, approximately 98% appearing once. The study, taken as a whole, reports: Changing PCR primers prevented nucleotide comparison between some patients' samples.

Comment on this clone: Antigen unknown.

CDR3 length equals 15 residues. V was shortened by 2 bases and J by 7 bases, with 18 bases between the two germline ends. In germline, CDR1 is SGHNT, CDR2 YENEEA. The sequence was obtained from a human donor who received a combined kidney and bone marrow transplant. The V call is TRBV11-3, the J call TRBJ2-7, with D possibly being TRBD2 (7 bases). The sequences come from CD4+ T cells from blood, collected before the transplant. CDR3 residues: CASSLSGGTQGEQYF. In DNA, the CDR3 is TGTGCCAGCAGCTTATCCGGGGGGACCCAGGGGGAGCAGTACTTC. The whole variable domain, filled in from reference TRBV11-3 and TRBJ2-7, reads EAGVVQSPRYKIIEKKQPVAFWCNPISGHNTLYWYLQNLGQGPELLIRYENEEAVDDSQLPKDRFSAERLKGVDSTLKIQPAELGDSAVYLCASSLSGGTQGEQYFGPGTRLTVT.